The clone carrying this TCR beta chain has ten or more counts. RNA transcripts yielded amplified TCR beta CDR3 regions. First-round RT-PCR of the TCR CDR3 relied on the HTBI primer set. Using its own MiXCR run on the multiplex PCR reads, TCRdb lists one record per CDR3 protein. The sample holds about 290,000 distinct CDR3 sequences, about an eighth seen once. This entry is derived from a study of T cells in Graves' hyperthyroidism and ophthalmopathy. This CDR3 has 15 amino acids. The ends lost 0 bases at V and 3 bases at J; junction bases unmatched: 4. CDR1 and CDR2 from the germline V gene are LGHDT and YNNKEL (reference sequence).

The sequenced sample consisted of blood. This receptor was obtained from a woman aged 25 to 39 with Graves' hyperthyroidism that later progressed to Graves' ophthalmopathy. The chain combines TRBV3-1 with TRBJ2-7; TRBD2 aligns across 8 bases. CDR3 DNA sequence: TGTGCCAGCAGCCAAGAACCTAGCGGGCACTACGAGCAGTACTTC. Translated: CASSQEPSGHYEQYF.